Listed below are T cell receptor beta chains from one sample, sequenced in a study of T cell responses to AZD1222 COVID-19 vaccine. Generated by immunoSEQ multiplex PCR, the TCRdb table keeps only in-frame clones and is missing some. The sample yields approximately 150,000 clones, about 91% seen once. The sequenced sample was peripheral blood, obtained on day 0 of MenACWY control vaccination. The receptors derive from an adult in good health. Each CDR3 is given with its conserved first and last residue. The D gene is left open where the match is weak. Where a row states a size, it is once, few, many or the class of an expanded clone; other rows omit it.

clone_size cdr3_length j_call d_call v_call cdr3_nt cdr3_aa
. 17 TRBJ2-1 . TRBV21-1 TGTGCCAGCAGCAAAGGATTAGCGGGGGTTCCCTTAGATGAGCAGTTCTTC CASSKGLAGVPLDEQFF
once 13 TRBJ1-5 . TRBV6-6 TGTGCCAGCAGCCTGAGAACCAATCAGCCCCAGCATTTT CASSLRTNQPQHF
once 15 TRBJ1-2 TRBD1 TRBV5-4 TGTGCCAGCAGCCTGAGACAGGGAGACCGGTATGGCTACACCTTC CASSLRQGDRYGYTF
. 15 TRBJ2-7 TRBD1 TRBV25-1 TGTGCCAGCAGTGATTCTCGGACAGGGGGGGACGAGCAGTACTTC CASSDSRTGGDEQYF
. 17 TRBJ2-1 TRBD2 TRBV5-1 TGCGCCAGCAGCTTGGCATCTCCGGGCGGGGGGGCTGGCGAGCAGTTCTTC CASSLASPGGGAGEQFF
. 16 TRBJ1-1 . TRBV7-6 TGTGCCAGCAGCTTAGCGTCCGTGGGAGGGAGCACTGAAGCTTTCTTT CASSLASVGGSTEAFF
. 16 TRBJ1-5 . TRBV4-2 TGTGCCAGCAGCCAGGCGGAACCGAATAGCAATCAGCCCCAGCATTTT CASSQAEPNSNQPQHF
. 14 TRBJ2-1 . TRBV7-9 TGTGCCAGCAGCTTAATTGCAGGGTACAATGAGCAGTTCTTC CASSLIAGYNEQFF
once 13 TRBJ1-6 TRBD1 TRBV7-2 TGTGCCAGCAGCTTACAGGGGGAATCACCCCTCCACTTT CASSLQGESPLHF
. 14 TRBJ1-6 . TRBV6-5 TGTGCCAGCACCCCCCGCCAGGCCTATTCACCCCTCCACTTT CASTPRQAYSPLHF
. 14 TRBJ1-3 TRBD1 TRBV6-5 TGTGCCAGCAGTTACTCGGACAGGGCAAACACCATATATTTT CASSYSDRANTIYF
. 15 TRBJ2-7 TRBD1 TRBV6-2/TRBV6-3 TGTGCCAGCAGTTCGGACAGGGCCTTCTCCTACGAGCAGTACTTC CASSSDRAFSYEQYF
. 14 TRBJ1-6 . TRBV9 TGTGCCAGCAGCGTAGATGCAGAGAATTCACCCCTCCACTTT CASSVDAENSPLHF
. 17 TRBJ1-2 TRBD1 TRBV29-1 TGCAGCGTTTCGCACCTAATCCGGGACAGAAGGAACTATGGCTACACCTTC CSVSHLIRDRRNYGYTF
. 14 TRBJ2-7 . TRBV4-1 TGCGCCAGCAGCCAAGAGCGGTTATCCGCCGAGCAGTACTTC CASSQERLSAEQYF
. 16 TRBJ2-5 TRBD2 TRBV7-2 TGTGCCAGCAGCCCCCGGGGGAGCGGGAGGGTTGAGACCCAGTACTTC CASSPRGSGRVETQYF
. 15 TRBJ1-5 . TRBV7-2 TGTGCCAGCAGCCCCCAGGCAGCTAGCAATCAGCCCCAGCATTTT CASSPQAASNQPQHF
. 14 TRBJ2-7 TRBD1 TRBV2 TGTGCCAGCAGGACAGGGGGCAGGACCTACGAGCAGTACTTC CASRTGGRTYEQYF
once 14 TRBJ2-1 . TRBV4-2 TGTGCCAGCAGCCATCAGGACAGAGACAATGAGCAGTTCTTC CASSHQDRDNEQFF
. 15 TRBJ2-2 TRBD1 TRBV30 TGTGCCTGGAGTAGACAGGGGGCGCACACCGGGGAGCTGTTTTTT CAWSRQGAHTGELFF
. 16 TRBJ1-1 . TRBV6-5 TGTGCCAGCAGTTACGCCGGAAACAGACTGAACACTGAAGCTTTCTTT CASSYAGNRLNTEAFF
. 14 TRBJ1-2 TRBD1 TRBV6-5 TGTGCCAGCAGGCGCTTGTATGGACAGGCTGGCTACACCTTC CASRRLYGQAGYTF
. 15 TRBJ2-7 . TRBV7-9 TGTGCCAGCAGCTTAGGGGACCCGAAGGTGTACGAGCAGTACTTC CASSLGDPKVYEQYF
once 14 TRBJ2-7 TRBD2 TRBV10-3 TGTGCCATCGGGCCGGGGGGGGATCAGTACGAGCAGTACTTC CAIGPGGDQYEQYF
. 17 TRBJ2-4 . TRBV7-2 TGTGCCAGCAGCTTAGCTAGGTCTGGTCGGGCCAAAAACATTCAGTACTTC CASSLARSGRAKNIQYF
. 11 TRBJ2-1 TRBD1 TRBV20-1 TGCAGTGCGCAGGGGGACGATGAGCAGTTCTTC CSAQGDDEQFF
. 17 TRBJ1-4 . TRBV7-9 TGTGCCAGCAGCCTTCGGGCAGGCGCTGCAACTAATGAAAAACTGTTTTTT CASSLRAGAATNEKLFF
. 12 TRBJ2-1 TRBD1 TRBV6-5 TGTGCCAGCAGACCTCGGACAGGGCCGCAGTTCTTC CASRPRTGPQFF
. 16 TRBJ1-4 TRBD1 TRBV2 TGTGCCAGCAGTGAATCAGCCGGACAGGGTAAAGAAAAACTGTTTTTT CASSESAGQGKEKLFF
. 17 TRBJ2-2 TRBD1 TRBV5-5 TGTGCCAGCAGCTTGGTTCTTGCAGGGGGCCTACCCGGGGAGCTGTTTTTT CASSLVLAGGLPGELFF
. 15 TRBJ1-2 . TRBV3-1/TRBV3-2 TGTGCCAGCAGCCAAGATCGGTTAAGGAACTATGGCTACACCTTC CASSQDRLRNYGYTF
. 16 TRBJ1-5 . TRBV7-8 TGTGCCAGCACCTCTACCGGGGGGCGTTTGAATCAGCCCCAGCATTTT CASTSTGGRLNQPQHF
. 15 TRBJ2-1 . TRBV3-1/TRBV3-2 TGTGCCAGCAGCCAATCGGGCAGGGGTTACAATGAGCAGTTCTTC CASSQSGRGYNEQFF
. 14 TRBJ1-5 . TRBV28 TGTGCCAGCAGTTTTTTTAGATACAATCAGCCCCAGCATTTT CASSFFRYNQPQHF
. 15 TRBJ1-2 . TRBV21-1 TGTGCCAGCAGCAAAGCTGGCAGAGGTAACTATGGCTACACCTTC CASSKAGRGNYGYTF
. 15 TRBJ1-4 TRBD1 TRBV27 TGTGCCAGCGGCACATTGGGGACAGGGTACGAAAAACTGTTTTTT CASGTLGTGYEKLFF
. 15 TRBJ2-5 . TRBV7-7 TGTGCTAGCAGCTCCGCTCCGGGGCCACAAGAGACCCAGTACTTC CASSSAPGPQETQYF
once 15 TRBJ2-1 TRBD2 TRBV2 TGTGCCAGCAGTGGTGATAGCGGGGTCTACAATGAGCAGTTCTTC CASSGDSGVYNEQFF
. 15 TRBJ1-5 . TRBV7-9 TGTGCCAGCAGCTTAGGGACAGCTTTAAATCAGCCCCAGCATTTT CASSLGTALNQPQHF
. 13 TRBJ1-1 . TRBV15 TGTGCCACCGTCGACAACCTTGGCACTGAAGCTTTCTTT CATVDNLGTEAFF
. 16 TRBJ2-7 TRBD1 TRBV7-7 TGTGCTAGCAGCTTCGACAGGGACAGGGCGTCCCACGAGCAGTACTTC CASSFDRDRASHEQYF
. 13 TRBJ2-7 . TRBV11-1 TGTGCCAGCAGCTTCGGACAATTCTACGAGCAGTACTTC CASSFGQFYEQYF
. 16 TRBJ2-1 . TRBV6-2/TRBV6-3 TGTGCCAGCAGCGCCCGGGTCGGGAGCCCCCGGAATGAGCAGTTCTTC CASSARVGSPRNEQFF
. 14 TRBJ2-7 . TRBV4-3 TGCGCCAGCAGCCAATTTGCCGAGGCGGGCGAGCAGTACTTC CASSQFAEAGEQYF
. 16 TRBJ1-1 . TRBV7-2 TGTGCCAGCAGCTTAGAAATCCCGGGTATGAACACTGAAGCTTTCTTT CASSLEIPGMNTEAFF
. 17 TRBJ2-7 TRBD1 TRBV4-1 TGCGCCAGCAGCGAATATCCGGTAGGCAGGGGGCTAGGCGAGCAGTACTTC CASSEYPVGRGLGEQYF
. 15 TRBJ1-1 . TRBV28 TGTGCCAGCACCACCCGTGGTGGGGGAGGCACTGAAGCTTTCTTT CASTTRGGGGTEAFF
. 13 TRBJ2-3 . TRBV7-3 TGTGCCAGCAAGCGGTCTAGCACAGATACGCAGTATTTT CASKRSSTDTQYF
. 14 TRBJ1-5 TRBD1 TRBV30 TGTGCCTGGAGTACAGGGGAGAGCAATCAGCCCCAGCATTTT CAWSTGESNQPQHF
. 13 TRBJ2-7 . TRBV7-8 TGTGCCAGCAGCCATGACACGCTCTACGAGCAGTACTTC CASSHDTLYEQYF
once 15 TRBJ1-1 . TRBV11-2 TGTGCCAGCAGCTTAGCGTCTTCGTGGGGCACTGAAGCTTTCTTT CASSLASSWGTEAFF
. 17 TRBJ2-2 TRBD1 TRBV5-1 TGCGCCAGCAGCCCACAGACGGGGACAGGGTTTCGCGGGGAGCTGTTTTTT CASSPQTGTGFRGELFF
. 12 TRBJ2-3 . TRBV12-3/TRBV12-4 TGTGCCAGCAGTCGGGACTCCTCTTCGCAGTATTTT CASSRDSSSQYF
. 15 TRBJ2-1 . TRBV7-2 TGTGCCAGCAGCTTACCCCCTGGCACCTACAATGAGCAGTTCTTC CASSLPPGTYNEQFF
. 15 TRBJ2-3 . TRBV7-9 TGTGCCAGCAGCTTAACCTCATACGTGACAGATACGCAGTATTTT CASSLTSYVTDTQYF
. 13 TRBJ2-7 . TRBV6-6 TGTGCCAGCAGTTGGGGCCTCTCCTACGAGCAGTACTTC CASSWGLSYEQYF
. 14 TRBJ1-2 . TRBV6-1 TGTGCCAGCAGTGAGGGTCCTCAATACTATGGCTACACCTTC CASSEGPQYYGYTF
once 14 TRBJ1-1 TRBD1 TRBV5-1 TGCGCCAGCAGCCCAGGGACAGAGAACACTGAAGCTTTCTTT CASSPGTENTEAFF
. 16 TRBJ2-2 TRBD2 TRBV11-3 TGTGCCAGCAGCTTGGGGCGGGAGTGGGGCGCCGGGGAGCTGTTTTTT CASSLGREWGAGELFF